These T cell receptor beta chains were read from a single sample in a study of cytomegalovirus exposure and HLA in healthy donors. Measured with immunoSEQ multiplex PCR; TCRdb has only the in-frame clones, and not every one. The top ten clones hold less than 2% of a sample with about 130,000 clones, about 95% of them seen once. Sequenced: PBMCs. These receptors came from a man aged 18 to 35 in good health and CMV-seropositive. Each CDR3 is given with its conserved first and last residue. D genes are given only for firm matches. The size of a clone is reported for some rows only, either as once, few or many, or as a class for expanded clones.

D	length	V	J	size	DNA	CDR3
NA	13	TRBV6-6	TRBJ2-5	NA	TGTGCCAGCAGTTACTCCTTCCAAGAGACCCAGTACTTC	CASSYSFQETQYF
NA	15	TRBV10-2	TRBJ2-2	NA	TGCGCCAGCAGTGTTAGGAGCGCGAACACCGGGGAGCTGTTTTTT	CASSVRSANTGELFF
TRBD2	17	TRBV2	TRBJ2-2	once	TGTGCCAGCAGCGCTAGCGGGAGGCCCTCTAGGGCCGGGGAGCTGTTTTTT	CASSASGRPSRAGELFF
NA	14	TRBV27	TRBJ2-1	NA	TGTGCCAGCAGTACCGGGACTCCCTACAATGAGCAGTTCTTC	CASSTGTPYNEQFF
NA	11	TRBV30	TRBJ2-3	NA	TGTGCCTGGGGGGCCACAGATACGCAGTATTTT	CAWGATDTQYF
NA	14	TRBV28	TRBJ2-7	NA	TGTGCCACGATAAAACGGCTTCGGGCCTACGAGCAGTACTTC	CATIKRLRAYEQYF
NA	14	TRBV27	TRBJ1-1	NA	TGTGCCAGCAGTACGCGACCGGGGAACACTGAAGCTTTCTTT	CASSTRPGNTEAFF
NA	14	TRBV7-9	TRBJ1-2	NA	TGTGCCAGCAGCGTAACAGGGCCTGCCTATGGCTACACCTTC	CASSVTGPAYGYTF
NA	16	TRBV5-1	TRBJ2-2	NA	TGCGCCAGCAGCGCGGAGGCGCACGCTAACGCCGGGGAGCTGTTTTTT	CASSAEAHANAGELFF
TRBD1	15	TRBV28	TRBJ1-1	NA	TGTGCCAGCACTCAGGGGGCGCTAGAGGACACTGAAGCTTTCTTT	CASTQGALEDTEAFF
NA	14	TRBV6-1	TRBJ1-5	NA	TGTGCCAGCAGTGGGGGGGGAGCCCCTCAGCCCCAGCATTTT	CASSGGGAPQPQHF
TRBD1	15	TRBV14	TRBJ1-2	NA	TGTGCCAGCAGCCAAGAGGCCACAGGGGCCGACGGCTACACCTTC	CASSQEATGADGYTF
TRBD1	15	TRBV5-6	TRBJ2-1	NA	TGTGCCAGCAGCTGGACAGGGGGCAATTTATATGAGCAGTTCTTC	CASSWTGGNLYEQFF
NA	13	TRBV5-1	TRBJ2-1	NA	TGCGCCAGCAGACTAAACTCCTACAATGAGCAGTTCTTC	CASRLNSYNEQFF
NA	13	TRBV6-5	TRBJ1-2	NA	TGTGCCAGCAGTGCTCAACTAAACTATGGCTACACCTTC	CASSAQLNYGYTF
NA	14	TRBV4-2	TRBJ2-2	NA	TGTGCCAGCACCTACGTCGGTGAGGTCGGGGAGCTGTTTTTT	CASTYVGEVGELFF
TRBD1	15	TRBV11-2	TRBJ2-7	NA	TGTGCCAGCAGCTTATTTAAGGGGGCCGCCTACGAGCAGTACTTC	CASSLFKGAAYEQYF
TRBD1	15	TRBV4-1	TRBJ2-7	once	TGCGCCAGCAGCCGGACAGGGGGGAACTCCTACGAGCAGTACTTC	CASSRTGGNSYEQYF
NA	18	TRBV5-1	TRBJ2-2	once	TGCGCCAGCAGCTTTGTAACGAGACAGGTTCTTGGCACCGGGGAGCTGTTTTTT	CASSFVTRQVLGTGELFF
TRBD2	16	TRBV11-2	TRBJ2-5	NA	TGTGCCAGCAGCTCATACGGGAGGCTAGGCCAAGAGACCCAGTACTTC	CASSSYGRLGQETQYF
TRBD1	15	TRBV11-3	TRBJ1-4	once	TGTGCCAGCAGCCCTAGGGACAGGGGATTTGAAAAACTGTTTTTT	CASSPRDRGFEKLFF
TRBD2	15	TRBV11-2	TRBJ2-3	NA	TGTGCCAGCAGCCGGACTAGCGGCGAGCTAGATACGCAGTATTTT	CASSRTSGELDTQYF
TRBD2	16	TRBV14	TRBJ2-1	NA	TGTGCCAGCAGCCCATTACTAGCGGGAGAAAGGAATGAGCAGTTCTTC	CASSPLLAGERNEQFF
TRBD2	16	TRBV11-2	TRBJ2-1	NA	TGTGCCAGCAGCTTGCCTAGCGGTCTATTGTACAATGAGCAGTTCTTC	CASSLPSGLLYNEQFF
NA	11	TRBV6-1	TRBJ2-3	NA	TGTGCCAGCAGTTACACATATACGCAGTATTTT	CASSYTYTQYF